Included here is one TCR beta chain sequence, with context. The antigen is undetermined. V lost 4 bases and J 4 bases, leaving 12 bases between the germline ends. The V gene's germline CDR1 is LGHNA and CDR2 YSLEER. The CDR3 contains 14 residues. With a J-beta primer mix and a sample-barcoded 5' primer, a second PCR ran about 7 to 12 cycles. Every cDNA molecule carried a tag from a template-switch adaptor bearing 12 random nucleotides. TCRdb independently ran MiXCR on the 5' RACE reads; one entry per CDR3 protein. The repertoire holds 650,000 to 800,000 distinct CDR3 sequences, with under 45% as singletons. This specimen comes from a study of blood T cells in healthy people across ages. General study results and limits: Long-lived donors exceeded aged donors in naive CD4+ cells and diversity. Age showed a roughly linear inverse relationship with TCR beta diversity per million T cells.

The source of this sequence is a man between 60 and 75 years old in good health. The chain employs TRBV4-3 and TRBJ2-3; no definite D call. The sample taken for sequencing was blood. The CDR3 loop reads CASSRVQSADTQYF. CDR3 nucleotides: TGCGCCAGCAGCCGCGTGCAATCCGCAGATACGCAGTATTTT.